This T cell receptor (beta chain) comes out of a study of cytomegalovirus exposure and HLA in healthy donors. Whole-study findings and limits: TRBV6-2, TRBV6-3 and other indistinguishable V segments were excluded.

This clone turned up a few times. Its antigen remains unknown. CDR1 is SGHVS and CDR2 is FQNEAQ in the germline V gene. The V end lost 0 bases, the J end lost 0 bases, and 9 bases lay between the germline ends. The CDR3 consists of 16 residues. 13 Jbeta primers and 60 Vbeta primers were used for the PCR. Some clones are missing from TCRdb's copy, which holds only in-frame ones; the method was immunoSEQ multiplex PCR. The sample includes hundreds of thousands of clones, about 75% seen only once; the top ten take approximately 1.8%. The chain couples TRBV7-8 to TRBJ1-5, with D possibly being TRBD1 (6 bases). What was sequenced was PBMCs. This TCR was recovered from a male donor in good health and CMV-seronegative. The CDR3 is CASSLARTVSNQPQHF. The DNA for the CDR3 is TGTGCCAGCAGCTTAGCGCGGACAGTTAGCAATCAGCCCCAGCATTTT. Full variable domain (rest looked up from reference TRBV7-8 and TRBJ1-5): GAGVSQSPRYKVAKRGQDVALRCDPISGHVSLFWYQQALGQGPEFLTYFQNEAQLDKSGLPSDRFFAERPEGSVSTLKIQRTQQEDSAVYLCASSLARTVSNQPQHFGDGTRLSIL.